These 30 T cell receptor beta chains were sequenced from one sample in a study of T cell responses to AZD1222 COVID-19 vaccine. Sequencing used immunoSEQ multiplex PCR; TCRdb keeps in-frame clones, though not all of them. The sample has about 120,000 clones; roughly 90% are singletons. The source material was peripheral blood, sampled on day 0 of AZD1222 vaccination. These receptors originate from an adult in good health.

The gene calls are TRBV19 and TRBJ2-2, with 8 bases matching TRBD2. V shed 5 bases, J shed 3 bases, and the junction held 5 bases outside the gene matches. There are 15 residues in the CDR3. Germline V lookup: CDR1 LNHDA, CDR2 SQIVND (reference sequence). CDR3 in DNA: TGTGCCAGTAGTTTGCCTAGCGGGCACACCGGGGAGCTGTTTTTT. Its protein is CASSLPSGHTGELFF. The full variable domain, in which reference TRBV19 and TRBJ2-2 provide the parts outside the CDR3, is DGGITQSPKYLFRKEGQNVTLSCEQNLNHDAMYWYRQDPGQGLRLIYYSQIVNDFQKGDIAEGYSVSREKKESFPLTVTSAQKNPTAFYLCASSLPSGHTGELFFGEGSRLTVL.

This clone appeared a few times. V is TRBV6-1 and J is TRBJ1-6; unclear D gene. From germline, CDR1 is MNHNS and CDR2 SASEGT. This CDR3 comprises 15 residues. Trimming cost V 3 bases and J 4 bases, with 10 bases left between them. The CDR3, as DNA: TGTGCCAGCAGTGAGTGGCAGTCTTATAATTCACCCCTCCACTTT. Amino acid sequence: CASSEWQSYNSPLHF.

The rearrangement joins TRBV12-3 or TRBV12-4 to TRBJ1-2; 8 bases fit TRBD1. V lost 6 bases to trimming and J lost 5 bases; unmatched junction nucleotides: 5. There are 13 residues in the CDR3. CDR3 nucleotide sequence: TGTGCCAGCAGCACAGGGGGAGTTTATGGCTACACCTTC. Encoded protein: CASSTGGVYGYTF.

This clone was seen more than once but under ten times. The chain links TRBV15 to TRBJ2-2; TRBD1 might be the D (5 bases). This CDR3 contains 15 residues. V was clipped by 5 bases and J by 0 bases, with 10 bases between them. Germline V gene sequence: CDR1 LNHNV, CDR2 YYDKDF (reference sequence). The CDR3 sequence: CATSETAANTGELFF. The CDR3 region has the DNA TGTGCCACCAGCGAGACAGCCGCGAACACCGGGGAGCTGTTTTTT. The full variable domain, with the rest looked up from reference TRBV15 and TRBJ2-2, is DAMVIQNPRYQVTQFGKPVTLSCSQTLNHNVMYWYQQKSSQAPKLLFHYYDKDFNNEADTPDNFQSRRPNTSFCFLDIRSPGLGDTAMYLCATSETAANTGELFFGEGSRLTVL.

The chain combines TRBV7-9 with TRBJ2-7; maybe TRBD2 (5 bases). The CDR3 totals 12 residues. The germline V and J ends were trimmed by 4 bases and 5 bases, with 9 bases remaining between them. Germline values: CDR1 SEHNR, CDR2 FQNEAQ (reference sequence). Written as DNA, the CDR3 is TGTGCCAGCAGCTCCCGGGGTAACGAGCAGTACTTC. As protein: CASSSRGNEQYF.

The V and J genes are TRBV19 and TRBJ1-4, with a tentative D call TRBD1 (5 bases). CDR1 LNHDA and CDR2 SQIVND come from the germline V gene (reference sequence). The CDR3 spans 14 residues. The V and J ends lost 6 bases and 5 bases respectively, with 13 bases between them. CDR3 sequence reads: CASRLGGVNEKLFF. In nucleotides, the CDR3 is TGTGCCAGTAGATTGGGGGGGGTAAATGAAAAACTGTTTTTT.

This chain connects TRBV11-2 to TRBJ2-7; weak D call: TRBD1 (5 bases). From germline, CDR1 is SGHAT and CDR2 FQNNGV. V lost 3 bases, J lost 0 bases, and 12 bases lay in between. CDR3 size: 15 residues. The CDR3 sequence: CASSLNRFFSYEQYF. The CDR3 DNA reads TGTGCCAGCAGCTTGAACAGGTTCTTCTCCTACGAGCAGTACTTC.

The chain is built from TRBV18 and TRBJ2-6; no firm D call. The CDR3 is made up of 17 amino acids. Germline-derived CDR1 and CDR2 are KGHSH and LQKENI. V was cut by 3 bases and J by 2 bases, with 14 bases left in between. CDR3 in amino acids: CASSPPNRGAGANVLTF. In DNA form, the CDR3 reads TGTGCCAGCTCACCGCCGAATCGAGGCGCTGGGGCCAACGTCCTGACTTTC.

This sequence joins TRBV6-5 and TRBJ1-1; weak D call: TRBD1 (5 bases). Germline V gene sequence: CDR1 MNHEY, CDR2 SVGAGI. The CDR3 runs 13 residues. Trimming took 2 bases from V and 8 from J, leaving 12 bases between them. The CDR3, as DNA: TGTGCCAGCAGTTACACCCGACAGCGGGAAGCTTTCTTT. This gives the protein CASSYTRQREAFF.

The chain is built from TRBV10-3 and TRBJ2-5; D unclear. Per germline, CDR1 ENHRY and CDR2 SYGVKD. Trimming took 4 bases from V and 0 from J, leaving 12 bases between them. This CDR3 has 15 amino acids. CDR3 DNA sequence: TGTGCCATCAGTGTACGGCCGACGGACCAAGAGACCCAGTACTTC. Translation: CAISVRPTDQETQYF.

The chain combines TRBV19 with TRBJ2-5, with TRBD2 identical over 13 bases. Germline CDR1 and CDR2: LNHDA and SQIVND (reference sequence). Trimming at V came to 5 bases and at J to 0 bases, leaving 12 bases not matched to a gene. This CDR3 spans 19 amino acids. CDR3 in DNA: TGTGCCAGTAGTTCGAAGAGACTAGCGGGGGGCCTGTACCAAGAGACCCAGTACTTC. Protein product: CASSSKRLAGGLYQETQYF.

This clone has just one count. The chain employs TRBV5-1 and TRBJ1-1; 7 bases agree with TRBD1. Trimming removed 3 bases from V and 0 bases from J; junction bases left unmatched: 2. The CDR3 is made up of 14 amino acids. Germline CDR1 is SGHRS and CDR2 is YFSETQ. The DNA of the CDR3 is TGCGCCAGCAGCTCAACAGGGGTGAACACTGAAGCTTTCTTT. Translating it yields CASSSTGVNTEAFF.

CDR3 nucleotide sequence: TGTGCCACCAGTGACCCGCGGACAGGGGCCGAGCAGTACTTC. Its translation: CATSDPRTGAEQYF. This chain links TRBV24-1 with TRBJ2-7; 9 nucleotides match TRBD1. V lost 4 bases to trimming and J lost 6 bases; unmatched junction nucleotides: 6. Germline CDR1 and CDR2: KGHDR and SFDVKD. The CDR3 spans 14 residues.

The chain is built from TRBV6-6 and TRBJ1-6, with 7 bases that match TRBD1. Germline V CDR1 and CDR2: MNHNY, SVGAGI (reference sequence). The CDR3 has 14 residues. Unmatched junction bases numbered 6, after V lost 6 bases and J lost 7 bases. CDR3: CASSRKGANSPLHF. The CDR3 nucleotides read TGTGCCAGCAGCAGGAAGGGGGCAAATTCACCCCTCCACTTT.

This clone was counted once. V and J are TRBV18 and TRBJ2-7, with 8 bases aligning to TRBD1. V lost 4 bases and J lost 0; bases outside the gene matches: 5. The CDR3 length is 15 residues. CDR1 and CDR2 (germline): KGHSH, LQKENI. CDR3 nucleotides: TGTGCCAGCTCACTAGGACAGGGACTCTCCTACGAGCAGTACTTC. Protein: CASSLGQGLSYEQYF.

V is TRBV27 and J is TRBJ2-2; D perhaps matches TRBD2 (6 bases). CDR1 is MNHEY, CDR2 SMNVEV, per germline (reference sequence). V was trimmed by 5 bases and J by 3 bases, leaving 19 bases between them. The CDR3 totals 17 residues. The CDR3 reads CASSPGGFPYYTGELFF. CDR3 in DNA: TGTGCCAGCAGTCCCGGGGGATTTCCCTACTACACCGGGGAGCTGTTTTTT.

As for this clone: This sample includes further DNA sequences coding for the same CDR3. The chain links TRBV5-6 to TRBJ1-5; perhaps TRBD1 as D (6 bases). The germline V gene encodes CDR1 SGHDT and CDR2 YYEEEE. CDR3 length equals 15 residues. The germline V and J ends were trimmed by 0 bases and 2 bases, with 9 bases remaining between them. The CDR3 is CASSLGQARNQPQHF. The CDR3 coding sequence is TGTGCCAGCAGCTTGGGACAGGCCCGCAATCAGCCCCAGCATTTT.

This clone has only a few counts. CDR3 bases: TGTGCCAGCAGTGAGACAAACGAGCAGTACTTC. Its protein is CASSETNEQYF. This sequence joins TRBV25-1 and TRBJ2-7; unclear D gene. Germline assignment: CDR1 MGHDK and CDR2 SYGVNS. The CDR3 is made up of 11 amino acids. Trimming took off 3 bases at V and 5 bases at J, with 5 bases between the two ends.

This chain links TRBV18 with TRBJ1-2; 7 nucleotides align to TRBD1. J lost 6 bases, V lost 3 bases, and 7 bases had no gene match. The length of the CDR3 is 14 residues. Germline V gene sequence: CDR1 KGHSH, CDR2 LQKENI. Here the CDR3 DNA reads TGTGCCAGCTCACCCGAATATACAGGGGATGGCTACACCTTC. Translated: CASSPEYTGDGYTF.

The rearrangement uses TRBV5-1 and TRBJ1-2; no reliable D call. The CDR3 consists of 14 residues. Germline CDR1 reads SGHRS; CDR2 reads YFSETQ. Trimming cost V 0 bases and J 4 bases, with 10 bases left between them. Here the CDR3 DNA reads TGCGCCAGCAGCTTGGTTCCACCTTCCTATGGCTACACCTTC. It yields the protein CASSLVPPSYGYTF.

The chain carries TRBV7-9 and TRBJ1-4; maybe TRBD1 (5 bases). CDR1 and CDR2 (germline): SEHNR, FQNEAQ (reference sequence). Trimming pared 4 bases from V and 8 bases from J, leaving 14 bases between. There are 14 residues in the CDR3. The CDR3 sequence: CASSSGGGEEKLFF. CDR3 nucleotides: TGTGCCAGCAGCTCCGGCGGGGGAGAGGAAAAACTGTTTTTT.

V usage is TRBV4-3 and J usage is TRBJ1-6, with D tentatively TRBD1 (6 bases). Trimming cost V 1 base and J 7 bases, with 14 bases left between them. CDR3 size: 16 residues. Germline lookup yields CDR1 LGHNA and CDR2 YSLEER. The CDR3 protein is CASSQAQGVRNSPLHF. CDR3 coding DNA: TGCGCCAGCAGCCAAGCACAGGGTGTAAGGAATTCACCCCTCCACTTT.

J is TRBJ1-2 and V is TRBV7-6; D ambiguous. The CDR3 contains 13 residues. The V and J ends lost 5 bases and 6 bases respectively, with 13 bases between them. The V gene's germline CDR1 is SGHVS and CDR2 FNYEAQ. The CDR3 here is CASSPHPFDGYTF. CDR3 nucleotide sequence: TGTGCCAGCAGCCCCCATCCATTCGATGGCTACACCTTC.

This chain links TRBV6-5 with TRBJ1-4; the D is unclear. The germline gives CDR1 MNHEY, CDR2 SVGAGI. This CDR3 is built from 13 residues. V was clipped by 5 bases and J by 10 bases, with 14 bases between them. The CDR3 region is CASSPRATAKLFF. The CDR3 DNA reads as TGTGCCAGCAGTCCCCGTGCTACAGCAAAACTGTTTTTT.

The V call is TRBV12-3 or TRBV12-4, the J call TRBJ2-1, with D hard to call. This CDR3 is 12 amino acids long. The V and J ends lost 2 bases and 5 bases respectively, with 4 bases between them. Written as DNA, the CDR3 is TGTGCCAGCAGTTTACTCGACAATGAGCAGTTCTTC. This codes for CASSLLDNEQFF.

There are a few counts of this clone. The chain is built from TRBV12-5 and TRBJ2-1; 12 bases are shared with TRBD2. After removal of 3 bases from V and 6 bases from J, the junction contained 0 bases not matched to a gene. The CDR3 covers 14 residues. Per germline, CDR1 LGHNT and CDR2 FRNRAP. The CDR3 loop reads CASGLLAGGNEQFF. In DNA, the CDR3 is TGTGCTAGTGGTTTACTAGCGGGGGGCAATGAGCAGTTCTTC. The full variable domain, rest sourced from reference TRBV12-5 and TRBJ2-1, is DARVTQTPRHKVTEMGQEVTMRCQPILGHNTVFWYRQTMMQGLELLAYFRNRAPLDDSGMPKDRFSAEMPDATLATLKIQPSEPRDSAVYFCASGLLAGGNEQFFGPGTRLTVL.

CDR3 nucleotides: TGTGCCAGCAGCCAAAAGGCGGCGGGGGGACTTAGCCCTAGGGAGCAGTACTTC. Translating it yields CASSQKAAGGLSPREQYF. The V call is TRBV3-1 (or the pseudogene TRBV3-2), the J call TRBJ2-7, with 8 positions matching TRBD2. V was clipped by 2 bases and J by 7 bases; unmatched bases: 19. CDR1 is LGHDT, CDR2 YNNKEL, per germline (reference sequence). The CDR3 is 18 amino acids.

The genes are TRBV5-1 and TRBJ1-4, with 8 bases that match TRBD1. Germline CDR1 is SGHRS and CDR2 is YFSETQ. J gave up 6 bases and V 1 base, and 5 bases lay outside the gene matches. The CDR3 consists of 15 residues. The CDR3 DNA is TGCGCCAGCAGCTTGTATCAGGGGGCAGATGAAAAACTGTTTTTT. Its translation: CASSLYQGADEKLFF.

This clone is judged medium-sized. This sequence joins TRBV11-2 and TRBJ1-1, with D perhaps matching TRBD1 (5 bases). CDR3 length equals 14 residues. Trimming shortened V by 5 bases and J by 3 bases, and 13 bases separated the two germline ends. Germline assignment: CDR1 SGHAT and CDR2 FQNNGV. CDR3 sequence (DNA): TGTGCCAGCAGCGCCGGTTCAGGGTACACTGAAGCTTTCTTT. Protein product: CASSAGSGYTEAFF. Filled out from reference TRBV11-2 and TRBJ1-1, the complete variable domain reads EAGVAQSPRYKIIEKRQSVAFWCNPISGHATLYWYQQILGQGPKLLIQFQNNGVVDDSQLPKDRFSAERLKGVDSTLKIQPAKLEDSAVYLCASSAGSGYTEAFFGQGTRLTVV.

This clone appeared once. V gene TRBV12-3 or TRBV12-4 combines with J gene TRBJ2-1, with 11 bases identical to TRBD2. Trimming cost V 5 bases and J 13 bases; bases outside gene matches: 7. CDR3 length: 13 amino acids. The CDR3 here is CASSRHSGGAQFF. The CDR3 region has the DNA TGTGCCAGCAGTCGGCATAGCGGGGGGGCCCAGTTCTTC.